This TCR beta chain was identified during a study of T cells after somatic rescue of genetic block. The sample holds one count of this clone. The germline V and J ends were trimmed by 6 bases and 6 bases, with 16 bases remaining between them. The CDR3 loop spans 13 amino acids. The V gene's germline CDR1 is SGHRS and CDR2 YFSETQ. Produced via immunoSEQ multiplex PCR; TCRdb's table is partial and in-frame only. The repertoire includes more than 12,000 clones, about 71% of them detected once, and approximately 14% sits in the top ten. The clonotype was recovered from a boy aged 5-17 years. The sample comprised peripheral blood mononuclear cells (PBMCs). The chain employs TRBV5-1 and TRBJ2-7; TRBD2 might be the D (7 bases). CDR3 coding DNA: TGCGCCAGCACCCCCCAAGGGGGGGGCGAGCAGTACTTC. This codes for CASTPQGGGEQYF.